One T cell receptor beta chain is described in this entry. The antigen is unknown. The PCR ran on 60 Vbeta and 13 Jbeta primers. Generated by immunoSEQ multiplex PCR, the TCRdb table keeps only in-frame clones and is missing some. This table holds 220,000 or so clones, under 80% found once. This sample is drawn from a study of cytomegalovirus exposure and HLA in healthy donors. General study points: Associated with cytomegalovirus, according to the listing, were fewer than 200 TCR beta chains.

Per the germline V gene, CDR1 is MNHEY and CDR2 is SVGAGI. This CDR3 has 15 residues. The V gene lost 6 bases and the J gene lost 5 bases, with 20 bases spanning the gap. Sequences were obtained from PBMCs. The receptor was derived from a woman in her twenties or thirties in good health and CMV-seronegative. The V call is TRBV6-5, the J call TRBJ2-7; D may be TRBD1 (6 bases). The CDR3 region has the DNA TGTGCCAGCAGGCCACAGGGAGAGGCGTTAGACGAGCAGTACTTC. Its translation is CASRPQGEALDEQYF.